This entry lists 10 T cell receptor beta chains sequenced from one sample in a study of T cells in placental villitis. Sequencing used immunoSEQ v4. Some clones are missing from TCRdb's copy, which holds only in-frame ones; the method was immunoSEQ multiplex PCR. Of about 3,200 clones listed, more than 60% are singletons. Material: placental tissue containing maternal and fetal cells. These receptors were obtained from a human patient with infectious villitis; the placental T cells may come from both mother and fetus.

This clone was seen just once. This sample includes further DNA sequences coding for the same CDR3. This chain uses TRBV19 with TRBJ1-2; 7 nucleotides align to TRBD1. Germline V lookup: CDR1 LNHDA, CDR2 SQIVND (reference sequence). CDR3 size: 13 residues. The CDR3 sequence is CASSFDRENGYTF. CDR3 in DNA: TGTGCTAGCTCCTTCGACAGGGAGAATGGCTACACCTTC.

This clone appeared once. The chain joins TRBV18 to TRBJ2-4; D gene uncertain. Between the trimmed V and J ends, which lost 2 bases and 0 bases, there was a span of 8 bases. There are 15 residues in the CDR3. Germline V gene sequence: CDR1 KGHSH, CDR2 LQKENI. CDR3 sequence: CASSPEAGAKNIQYF. CDR3 coding DNA: TGTGCCAGCTCACCAGAGGCCGGAGCCAAAAACATTCAGTACTTC.

This clone was seen more than once but under ten times. The chain links TRBV6-5 to TRBJ2-1; 8 nucleotides align to TRBD1. The junction had 10 bases not matched to a gene; V was cut back by 2 bases and J by 7 bases. The CDR3 spans 16 residues. Per germline, CDR1 MNHEY and CDR2 SVGAGI. CDR3 loop: CASSYPGQGGINEQFF. DNA for the CDR3: TGTGCCAGCAGTTACCCTGGACAGGGAGGAATAAATGAGCAGTTCTTC.

This clone was detected only once. The chain has TRBV14 and TRBJ2-2, with TRBD2 matching over 9 bases. V trimming: 0 bases; J trimming: 5 bases; junction bases outside the gene matches: 7. This CDR3 is 17 amino acids long. In germline, CDR1 is SGHDN, CDR2 FVKESK. The CDR3 nucleotides are TGTGCCAGCAGCCAAGAACCTCGGCGGGGGGGAACCGGGGAGCTGTTTTTT. Its protein product is CASSQEPRRGGTGELFF. The complete variable domain, with remaining parts taken from reference TRBV14 and TRBJ2-2, reads EAGVTQFPSHSVIEKGQTVTLRCDPISGHDNLYWYRRVMGKEIKFLLHFVKESKQDESGMPNNRFLAERTGGTYSTLKVQPAELEDSGVYFCASSQEPRRGGTGELFFGEGSRLTVL.

The J gene is TRBJ2-5, the V gene TRBV5-1; the D is unclear. Germline-derived CDR1 and CDR2 are SGHRS and YFSETQ. Trimming left V 0 bases short and J 1 base short, with 10 bases between. The CDR3 contains 15 residues. CDR3 protein: CASSLADQLQETQYF. The CDR3 coding sequence is TGCGCCAGCAGCTTGGCGGACCAACTCCAAGAGACCCAGTACTTC.

The rearrangement links TRBV19 to TRBJ1-6; 7 bases map to TRBD1. J was trimmed by 5 bases and V by 5 bases; bases with no gene match: 6. Germline V CDR1 and CDR2: LNHDA, SQIVND (reference sequence). The CDR3 spans 15 residues. CDR3 DNA: TGTGCCAGTAGTGACCGGGACAGTGATAATTCACCCCTCCACTTT. Translation: CASSDRDSDNSPLHF. The full variable domain, rest sourced from reference TRBV19 and TRBJ1-6, is DGGITQSPKYLFRKEGQNVTLSCEQNLNHDAMYWYRQDPGQGLRLIYYSQIVNDFQKGDIAEGYSVSREKKESFPLTVTSAQKNPTAFYLCASSDRDSDNSPLHFGNGTRLTVT.

The V and J genes are TRBV11-2 and TRBJ2-7; D unclear. The ends were cut back, 5 bases at V and 7 bases at J, with 21 bases in the middle. Germline V gene sequence: CDR1 SGHAT, CDR2 FQNNGV. This CDR3 spans 15 amino acids. For the CDR3, the DNA is TGTGCCAGCAGCCTGGGCCCCGACCCCGAGTGGGAGCAGTACTTC. Translated, it gives CASSLGPDPEWEQYF. The full variable domain, its missing parts supplied by reference TRBV11-2 and TRBJ2-7, is EAGVAQSPRYKIIEKRQSVAFWCNPISGHATLYWYQQILGQGPKLLIQFQNNGVVDDSQLPKDRFSAERLKGVDSTLKIQPAKLEDSAVYLCASSLGPDPEWEQYFGPGTRLTVT.

This clone was seen more than once but under ten times. The gene calls are TRBV2 and TRBJ1-5; a weak D match, TRBD1 (5 bases). Trimming removed 7 bases at V and 4 bases at J, with 17 bases between. Germline CDR1 reads SNHLY; CDR2 reads FYNNEI. The CDR3 is made up of 15 amino acids. CDR3 bases: TGTGCCAGCAAGGGGAGCAGCGACCTAAATCAGCCCCAGCATTTT. Translating gives CASKGSSDLNQPQHF.

The sample holds a few counts of this clone. This chain connects TRBV29-1 to TRBJ2-3; possibly TRBD2 for D (5 bases). This CDR3 spans 14 amino acids. Germline V gives CDR1 SQVTM, CDR2 ANQGSEA. V shed 3 bases and J shed 2 bases, with 12 bases lying between them. The CDR3 DNA reads as TGCAGCGTTGACGGCCCAGCGGTCACAGATACGCAGTATTTT. Translating it yields CSVDGPAVTDTQYF.

The gene calls are TRBV19 and TRBJ2-1, with TRBD2 identical over 7 bases. Germline trimming cut 3 bases from V and 3 bases from J; bases unmatched to any gene: 5. CDR1 and CDR2 from the germline V gene are LNHDA and SQIVND (reference sequence). This CDR3 contains 15 residues. In DNA form, the CDR3 reads TGTGCCAGTAGTATTGGTGAGCGGGGCTACAATGAGCAGTTCTTC. This encodes CASSIGERGYNEQFF.